The rows below give T cell receptor beta chains drawn from one sample of a study of OX40 agonist ivuxolimab in advanced cancers. Libraries were prepared by immunoSEQ multiplex PCR; TCRdb keeps only in-frame clonotypes and omits some of them. This table has around 75,000 clones, 85% to 90% appearing once. The input for sequencing was CD4+ or CD8+ T cells sorted from blood, taken in a trial of the OX40 agonist ivuxolimab. The source is an adult with an advanced solid tumor such as melanoma, head and neck, liver or kidney cancer. Each CDR3 is given with its conserved first and last residue. The D gene is left open where the match is weak. Size is omitted from some rows. Given values are once, few, many or a class for expanded clones.

CDR3aa	CDR3nt	abundance	v_gene	j_gene	d_gene
CAWSRTGITGNTIYF	TGTGCCTGGAGTAGAACAGGGATTACTGGAAACACCATATATTTT	-	TRBV30	TRBJ1-3	-
CASSQDKFGVTGYTF	TGCGCCAGCAGCCAAGACAAGTTCGGGGTTACTGGCTACACCTTC	-	TRBV4-1	TRBJ1-2	-
CASSPRLLGYQETQYF	TGTGCCAGTAGTCCCCGGCTTTTGGGGTACCAAGAGACCCAGTACTTC	-	TRBV19	TRBJ2-5	-
CASSERGAGTDTQYF	TGCGCCAGCAGTGAGAGGGGGGCAGGTACAGATACGCAGTATTTT	-	TRBV10-1	TRBJ2-3	-
CASSPQRNTEAFF	TGTGCCAGCTCACCACAAAGGAACACTGAAGCTTTCTTT	-	TRBV18	TRBJ1-1	-
CASSYSRWSEAFF	TGTGCCAGCAGTTACTCGAGATGGTCTGAAGCTTTCTTT	-	TRBV6-6	TRBJ1-1	-
CASTAGESTDTQYF	TGCGCCAGCACGGCGGGAGAGAGTACAGATACGCAGTATTTT	-	TRBV5-1	TRBJ2-3	TRBD2
CSVDPGAYGYTF	TGCAGCGTTGACCCCGGTGCGTACGGCTACACCTTC	once	TRBV29-1	TRBJ1-2	-
CASSPRSGTGVTGELFF	TGTGCCAGCAGCCCGAGATCCGGGACAGGGGTCACCGGGGAGCTGTTTTTT	-	TRBV7-8	TRBJ2-2	TRBD1
CASTADRYEQYF	TGCGCCAGCACCGCGGACAGATACGAGCAGTACTTC	-	TRBV5-1	TRBJ2-7	-
CASSLGGGNPQYF	TGTGCCAGCAGCTTAGGGGGCGGGAACCCGCAGTATTTT	-	TRBV7-6	TRBJ2-3	-
CASSRKPGQGSGANVLTF	TGTGCCAGCAGCAGAAAACCGGGACAGGGATCTGGGGCCAACGTCCTGACTTTC	-	TRBV11-2	TRBJ2-6	TRBD1
CASSGSGPGDTQYF	TGTGCCAGCAGCGGGTCCGGACCGGGGGATACGCAGTATTTT	-	TRBV11-3	TRBJ2-3	-
CASSLAGGDRADEQYF	TGTGCCAGCAGCTTGGCAGGGGGGGACAGGGCGGACGAGCAGTACTTC	-	TRBV5-6	TRBJ2-7	TRBD1
CASSSLSDSLNTGELFF	TGTGCCAGCAGTTCATTATCGGACAGCTTGAACACCGGGGAGCTGTTTTTT	-	TRBV28	TRBJ2-2	-
CASSSATSGVLSTDTQYF	TGCGCCAGCAGCTCCGCGACTAGCGGGGTCCTAAGCACAGATACGCAGTATTTT	-	TRBV5-1	TRBJ2-3	TRBD2
CASSDLEGDTQYF	TGTGCCAGCAGTGACTTAGAGGGGGATACGCAGTATTTT	-	TRBV6-4	TRBJ2-3	-
CASNPLRGPTNFNNEQFF	TGTGCCAGCAACCCACTTAGGGGGCCGACCAACTTTAACAATGAGCAGTTCTTC	-	TRBV21-1	TRBJ2-1	-
CASSISSLNTEAFF	TGTGCCAGCAGCATTTCCTCTCTGAACACTGAAGCTTTCTTT	-	TRBV9	TRBJ1-1	-
CASSRDSGRAFF	TGTGCCAGCAGCCGTGACAGTGGGAGGGCTTTCTTT	-	TRBV7-8	TRBJ1-1	-
CASSWAGQVNQPQHF	TGTGCCAGCTCTTGGGCGGGACAGGTCAATCAGCCCCAGCATTTT	-	TRBV18	TRBJ1-5	TRBD1
CASSPRDGLYEQYF	TGTGCCAGCAGCCCCCGGGACGGGCTCTACGAGCAGTACTTC	-	TRBV11-2	TRBJ2-7	-
CASSSGTGFTEAFF	TGTGCCAGCAGTTCCGGGACAGGGTTCACTGAAGCTTTCTTT	-	TRBV27	TRBJ1-1	TRBD1
CASSSTGVRYGYTF	TGTGCCAGCAGCTCGACAGGGGTTCGGTATGGCTACACCTTC	-	TRBV5-5	TRBJ1-2	TRBD1
CASSYDRNQPQHF	TGTGCCAGCAGTTACGACAGAAATCAGCCCCAGCATTTT	-	TRBV6-5	TRBJ1-5	-
CASSLGGPPYEQYF	TGTGCCAGCAGCTTAGGAGGACCTCCCTACGAGCAGTACTTC	-	TRBV11-2	TRBJ2-7	-
CASSEGGGQYYGYTF	TGTGCCAGCAGTGAAGGGGGCGGGCAGTACTATGGCTACACCTTC	-	TRBV2	TRBJ1-2	-
CATSRVLTGSYEQYF	TGTGCCACCAGCAGAGTTTTAACCGGGAGCTACGAGCAGTACTTC	-	TRBV15	TRBJ2-7	-
CASAATEDRGLVGGYTF	TGCGCCAGCGCAGCCACAGAGGACAGGGGGCTAGTGGGTGGCTACACCTTC	-	TRBV5-1	TRBJ1-2	TRBD1
CASSPSQGLGEQYF	TGTGCCAGCTCACCGTCTCAGGGGTTAGGCGAGCAGTACTTC	-	TRBV18	TRBJ2-7	-
CASSLGSSGNTIYF	TGTGCCAGCAGTTTGGGGAGCTCTGGAAACACCATATATTTT	-	TRBV6-5	TRBJ1-3	-
CATSRDRGDSPLHF	TGTGCCACCAGCAGAGATCGGGGGGATTCACCCCTCCACTTT	-	TRBV15	TRBJ1-6	-
CATSRVTGAGKNIQYF	TGTGCCACCAGCAGAGTGACGGGAGCGGGCAAAAACATTCAGTACTTC	-	TRBV15	TRBJ2-4	-
CAIPGENNEQFF	TGTGCCATCCCAGGGGAGAACAATGAGCAGTTCTTC	-	TRBV10-3	TRBJ2-1	-
CASSYGGTQYF	TGTGCCAGCAGTTACGGTGGGACCCAGTACTTC	-	TRBV6-6	TRBJ2-5	-
CASSEGGTLTDTQYF	TGTGCCAGCAGTGAAGGGGGGACCCTCACAGATACGCAGTATTTT	-	TRBV2	TRBJ2-3	-
CASSPSISAEAFF	TGTGCCAGCTCACCCAGTATTAGCGCTGAAGCTTTCTTT	-	TRBV18	TRBJ1-1	-
CAWSSPGIHGYTF	TGTGCCTGGAGTTCTCCAGGGATCCATGGCTACACCTTC	-	TRBV30	TRBJ1-2	-
CAIRAGTVNEQFF	TGTGCCATCAGGGCCGGGACCGTCAATGAGCAGTTCTTC	-	TRBV10-3	TRBJ2-1	-
CSARGLGTQYF	TGCAGTGCCAGAGGCTTAGGGACCCAGTACTTC	few	TRBV20-1	TRBJ2-5	-
CASSILQGQSQPQHF	TGTGCCAGCAGTATACTACAGGGGCAGAGTCAGCCCCAGCATTTT	-	TRBV28	TRBJ1-5	TRBD1
CASSLGGQSTDTQYF	TGCGCCAGCAGCTTGGGGGGACAGAGCACAGATACGCAGTATTTT	-	TRBV5-1	TRBJ2-3	TRBD1
CASSGTGFYGYTF	TGTGCCAGCAGTGGGACGGGGTTCTATGGCTACACCTTC	few	TRBV6-1	TRBJ1-2	-
CASSPDRGQSYTEAFF	TGTGCCAGCAGTCCTGACAGGGGGCAGTCTTACACTGAAGCTTTCTTT	-	TRBV28	TRBJ1-1	TRBD1
CATSDREIGELFF	TGTGCCACCAGCGACAGGGAAATCGGGGAGCTGTTTTTT	-	TRBV15	TRBJ2-2	TRBD1
CASSPRTYTGELFF	TGTGCCAGCAGCCCCCGAACCTACACCGGGGAGCTGTTTTTT	-	TRBV7-2	TRBJ2-2	-
CASSLPGLAGVNEQFF	TGTGCCAGCAGCTTGCCCGGACTAGCGGGTGTGAATGAGCAGTTCTTC	-	TRBV7-2	TRBJ2-1	TRBD2
CASSPLTGGSYNEQFF	TGTGCCAGCTCACCCTTAACAGGGGGCTCCTACAATGAGCAGTTCTTC	-	TRBV18	TRBJ2-1	TRBD1
CASSDNRGTGEQYF	TGTGCCAGCAGTGACAACAGGGGGACGGGCGAGCAGTACTTC	-	TRBV2	TRBJ2-7	TRBD1
CASSLWGEAPETQYF	TGTGCCAGCAGCTTATGGGGTGAAGCCCCAGAGACCCAGTACTTC	once	TRBV7-2	TRBJ2-5	-